Shown below are 23 T cell receptor beta chains from a single sample sequenced in a study of T cells in Graves' hyperthyroidism and ophthalmopathy. TCR beta CDR3 sequences were amplified from RNA transcripts. RT-PCR in the first round (using the HTBI primer set) targeted the TCR CDR3. TCRdb passed the multiplex PCR reads through MiXCR, listing each CDR3 protein once. The sample contains about 380,000 distinct CDR3 sequences, about 13% of which appear only once. Sequencing input: blood. These receptor sequences come from a man aged 30 to 45 with Graves' hyperthyroidism that later progressed to Graves' ophthalmopathy.

This clonotype was counted between two and nine times. The rearrangement uses TRBV30 and TRBJ2-6; D not certain. V lost 3 bases and J lost 0, with 3 bases in between. This CDR3 contains 13 residues. The germline V gene has CDR1 GTSNPN and CDR2 SVGIG (reference sequence). The CDR3 is CAWSYSGANVLTF. As DNA, the CDR3 is TGTGCCTGGAGCTACTCTGGGGCCAACGTCCTGACTTTC.

This clonotype occurred a few times. The chain employs TRBV6-1 and TRBJ1-6, with 8 bases aligning to TRBD1. The CDR3 covers 14 residues. The ends lost 6 bases at V and 9 bases at J; junction bases unmatched: 7. Germline V gene sequence: CDR1 MNHNS, CDR2 SASEGT. CDR3 loop: CASRVGQEGSPLHF. The CDR3 DNA reads TGTGCCAGCAGAGTGGGACAGGAGGGTTCACCCCTCCACTTT.

The rearrangement links TRBV11-2 to TRBJ2-1; D is ambiguous. CDR3 length: 17 amino acids. V gave up 7 bases and J gave up 0 bases, with 19 bases separating them. Germline CDR1 reads SGHAT; CDR2 reads FQNNGV. The CDR3 sequence: CASTNPRIGSSYNEQFF. The CDR3 nucleotides read TGTGCCAGCACCAACCCCCGAATAGGAAGCTCCTACAATGAGCAGTTCTTC.

Many counts were recorded for this clonotype. This rearrangement joins TRBV2 to TRBJ1-2, with a tentative D call TRBD1 (5 bases). Germline V lookup: CDR1 SNHLY, CDR2 FYNNEI. The CDR3 is 14 residues long. The ends were cut back, 7 bases at V and 8 bases at J, with 20 bases in the middle. CDR3 amino acids: CASTAFSRARGYTF. CDR3 coding DNA: TGTGCCAGCACTGCCTTTAGCAGGGCGCGAGGCTACACCTTC.

This clonotype was detected ten times or more. The rearrangement links TRBV28 to TRBJ1-1; the D is unclear. This CDR3 spans 12 amino acids. Trimming stripped 9 bases from V and 1 base from J, with 9 bases between. Germline CDR1 MDHEN, CDR2 SYDVKM. This CDR3 is CASLTANTEAFF. CDR3 in DNA: TGTGCCAGTCTCACAGCGAACACTGAAGCTTTCTTT. The variable domain in full, with the rest retrieved from reference TRBV28 and TRBJ1-1, is DVKVTQSSRYLVKRTGEKVFLECVQDMDHENMFWYRQDPGLGLRLIYFSYDVKMKEKGDIPEGYSVSREKKERFSLILESASTNQTSMYLCASLTANTEAFFGQGTRLTVV.

The J gene is TRBJ2-5, the V gene TRBV5-1; TRBD1 is a possible D gene (6 bases). CDR1 and CDR2 from the germline V gene are SGHRS and YFSETQ. The CDR3 runs to 15 residues. Trimming took off 1 base at V and 5 bases at J, with 15 bases between the two ends. The CDR3 DNA reads TGCGCCAGCAGCTTGATAACAGGGAGTCACGAGACCCAGTACTTC. Its protein is CASSLITGSHETQYF.

At least ten counts were recorded for this clonotype. The genes are TRBV24-1 and TRBJ1-6, with D hard to call. The CDR3 is 16 residues long. Germline assignment: CDR1 KGHDR and CDR2 SFDVKD. Trimming shortened V by 0 bases and J by 5 bases, and 10 bases separated the two germline ends. The CDR3 nucleotides are TGTGCCACCAGTGATTTGACTGAAACTAATAATTCACCCCTCCACTTT. This sequence encodes CATSDLTETNNSPLHF.

This clonotype occurred a few times. The rearrangement links TRBV19 to TRBJ2-7, with 11 bases fitting TRBD2. Germline V lookup: CDR1 LNHDA, CDR2 SQIVND (reference sequence). CDR3 length: 14 amino acids. Trimming at V came to 6 bases and at J to 3 bases, leaving 4 bases not matched to a gene. The CDR3 nucleotides read TGTGCCAGTAGAACACTAGCGGGGGACTACGAGCAGTACTTC. Translated, it gives CASRTLAGDYEQYF.

This clonotype was picked up a small number of times. CDR3 region: CASSFTDLRETQYF. CDR3 nucleotide sequence: TGCGCCAGCAGCTTTACAGACCTACGGGAGACCCAGTACTTC. The chain employs TRBV5-1 and TRBJ2-5, with unresolved D. V was clipped by 2 bases and J by 5 bases, with 13 bases between them. The CDR3 runs 14 residues. Germline values: CDR1 SGHRS, CDR2 YFSETQ.

This clonotype was counted between two and nine times. J is TRBJ2-2 and V is TRBV27; D perhaps matches TRBD2 (6 bases). The V gene lost 3 bases and the J gene lost 6 bases, with 11 bases spanning the gap. The germline gives CDR1 MNHEY, CDR2 SMNVEV (reference sequence). CDR3 length: 14 amino acids. The CDR3 DNA follows: TGTGCCAGCAGTTTGGGGGGTTCGGCCGGGGAGCTGTTTTTT. Protein sequence: CASSLGGSAGELFF.

J is TRBJ1-1 and V is TRBV7-3; 7 nucleotides line up with TRBD1. This CDR3 is 18 amino acids long. Germline values: CDR1 SGHTA, CDR2 FQGTGA. V shed 5 bases and J 3 bases; nucleotides not matched to a gene: 18. The CDR3 region has the DNA TGTGCCAGCAGCCGCTTAGGGTGGAATCACAGGGGTGACACTGAAGCTTTCTTT. This sequence encodes CASSRLGWNHRGDTEAFF.

This clonotype came up many times. V and J are TRBV18 and TRBJ1-4; no definite D call. Germline assignment: CDR1 KGHSH and CDR2 LQKENI. Deletions cut 2 bases from V and 8 bases from J, with 9 bases between. The CDR3 length is 13 residues. The CDR3 is CASSPGVTEKLFF. CDR3 nucleotide sequence: TGTGCCAGCTCACCAGGCGTGACCGAAAAACTGTTTTTT. Complete variable domain (other parts from reference TRBV18 and TRBJ1-4): NAGVMQNPRHLVRRRGQEARLRCSPMKGHSHVYWYRQLPEEGLKFMVYLQKENIIDESGMPKERFSAEFPKEGPSILRIQQVVRGDSAAYFCASSPGVTEKLFFGSGTQLSVL.

This clonotype was observed at least ten times. The chain recombines TRBV6-1 with TRBJ1-2, with TRBD1 matching over 9 bases. Germline V gives CDR1 MNHNS, CDR2 SASEGT. CDR3 length equals 16 residues. V was pared by 5 bases and J by 7 bases, with 14 bases of the junction left unmatched. The CDR3 here is CASSREPGQGFTGYTF. The CDR3 nucleotides are TGTGCCAGCAGTAGGGAGCCGGGACAGGGATTTACTGGCTACACCTTC.

On this clonotype: A read error may be the cause here, since a much bigger clone is one base away. The rearrangement uses TRBV6-1 and TRBJ2-7; no definite D call. The CDR3 extends over 13 amino acids. Germline V gives CDR1 MNHNS, CDR2 SASEGT. CDR3: CASSESPQKERYF. In nucleotides, the CDR3 is TGTGCCAGCAGTGAAAGTCCACAAAAGGAGCGGTACTTC.

This clonotype was counted between two and nine times. The chain employs TRBV18 and TRBJ1-3; D not certain. V lost 1 base and J lost 0, with 16 bases in between. Germline loops: CDR1 KGHSH, CDR2 LQKENI. This CDR3 is 18 amino acids long. The CDR3 bases are TGTGCCAGCTCACCACGATCACCAGGCCTGAGCTCTGGAAACACCATATATTTT. As protein: CASSPRSPGLSSGNTIYF.

The V gene is TRBV19, the J gene TRBJ2-3, with a possible D match to TRBD1 (6 bases). Per germline, CDR1 LNHDA and CDR2 SQIVND (reference sequence). The CDR3 has 14 residues. Trimming removed 1 base from V and 2 bases from J, with 7 bases in between. The CDR3 reads CASSIGTDTDTQYF. DNA of the CDR3: TGTGCCAGTAGTATAGGGACAGACACAGATACGCAGTATTTT.

About this clonotype itself: A much larger clone lies a single base off, so this may be a read error. The V and J genes are TRBV5-5 and TRBJ1-5, with a tentative D call TRBD1 (6 bases). The germline gives CDR1 SGHKS, CDR2 YYEKEE (reference sequence). The CDR3 is 16 residues long. CDR3 nucleotides: TGTGCCAGCAGCTTTAGTGTGAAAGGGGGTAATCGGCCCCAGCATTTT. Translation: CASSFSVKGGNRPQHF.

This chain joins TRBV6-5 and TRBJ2-3, with 8 nucleotides matching TRBD2. CDR3 length equals 16 residues. Germline-derived CDR1 and CDR2 are MNHEY and SVGAGI. The V gene end was trimmed by 2 bases and the J gene end by 1 base; junction bases not matched to a gene: 5. CDR3 protein: CASSYLARGGTDTQYF. As DNA, the CDR3 is TGTGCCAGCAGTTACCTCGCGCGGGGGGGCACAGATACGCAGTATTTT.

This clonotype was picked up many times. The chain carries TRBV3-1 and TRBJ1-2; D possibly corresponds to TRBD1 (5 bases). From germline, CDR1 is LGHDT and CDR2 YNNKEL (reference sequence). V lost 1 base to trimming and J lost 4 bases, with 10 bases between them. The CDR3 is 14 amino acids. The CDR3 region has the DNA TGTGCCAGCAGCCAAGTCTACAGGCCCTATGGCTACACCTTC. Its translation: CASSQVYRPYGYTF.

This clonotype was observed many times. Here the CDR3 DNA reads TGTGCCTGGAGATTAGCAGGCGGCGGCTACACCTTC. This encodes CAWRLAGGGYTF. The chain recombines TRBV30 with TRBJ1-2; D gene uncertain. Germline CDR1 reads GTSNPN; CDR2 reads SVGIG (reference sequence). The CDR3 is 12 residues long. V lost 3 bases to trimming and J lost 8 bases, with 13 bases between them. Filled out from reference TRBV30 and TRBJ1-2, the complete variable domain reads SQTIHQWPATLVQPVGSPLSLECTVEGTSNPNLYWYRQAAGRGLQLLFYSVGIGQISSEVPQNLSASRPQDRQFILSSKKLLLSDSGFYLCAWRLAGGGYTFGSGTRLTVV.

This clonotype was detected many times. This rearrangement joins TRBV10-3 to TRBJ2-7; 10 bases line up with TRBD1. The germline gives CDR1 ENHRY, CDR2 SYGVKD. The CDR3 has 17 amino acids. After removal of 3 bases from V and 7 bases from J, the junction contained 15 bases not matched to a gene. CDR3 sequence: CAISDPTRDRGKEEQYF. The CDR3 DNA reads as TGTGCCATCAGTGACCCGACCCGGGACAGGGGAAAAGAGGAGCAGTACTTC.

There are a few counts of this clonotype. One end of the junction does not line up with germline, which may come from a read error. This chain uses TRBV12-3 or TRBV12-4 with TRBJ1-1; 12 bases fit TRBD1. This CDR3 has 14 residues. CDR3 in amino acids: CASSPGTGGTGAFF. CDR3 nucleotides: TGTGCCAGCAGCCCCGGGACAGGGGGCACTGGAGCTTTCTTT.

The chain links TRBV3-1 to TRBJ2-2, with D possibly being TRBD2 (5 bases). Per the germline V gene, CDR1 is LGHDT and CDR2 is YNNKEL (reference sequence). The CDR3 sequence is 16 residues long. Between the trimmed V and J ends, which lost 1 base and 3 bases, there was a span of 12 bases. The CDR3 reads CASSQVFSVDTGELFF. CDR3 DNA: TGTGCCAGCAGCCAAGTGTTTAGCGTAGACACCGGGGAGCTGTTTTTT.